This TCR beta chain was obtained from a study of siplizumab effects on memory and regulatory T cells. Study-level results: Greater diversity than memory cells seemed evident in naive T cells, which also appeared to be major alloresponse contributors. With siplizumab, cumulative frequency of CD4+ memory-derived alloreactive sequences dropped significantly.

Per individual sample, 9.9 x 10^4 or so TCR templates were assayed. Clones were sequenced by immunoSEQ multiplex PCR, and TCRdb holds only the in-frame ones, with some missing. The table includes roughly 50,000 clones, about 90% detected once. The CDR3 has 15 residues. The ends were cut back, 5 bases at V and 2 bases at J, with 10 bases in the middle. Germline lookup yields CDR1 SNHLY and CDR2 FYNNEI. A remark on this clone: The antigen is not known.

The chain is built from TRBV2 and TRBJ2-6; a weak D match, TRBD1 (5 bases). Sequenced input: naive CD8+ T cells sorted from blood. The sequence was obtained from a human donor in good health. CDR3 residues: CASSRGHPGANVLTF. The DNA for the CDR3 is TGTGCCAGCAGTCGTGGACACCCTGGGGCCAACGTCCTGACTTTC. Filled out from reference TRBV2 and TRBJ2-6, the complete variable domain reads EPEVTQTPSHQVTQMGQEVILRCVPISNHLYFYWYRQILGQKVEFLVSFYNNEISEKSEIFDDQFSVERPDGSNFTLKIRSTKLEDSAMYFCASSRGHPGANVLTFGAGSRLTVL.